These 25 T cell receptor beta chains originate from one sample sequenced in a study of T cells in Graves' hyperthyroidism and ophthalmopathy. RNA transcripts gave rise to amplified TCR beta CDR3 regions. The primer set for the first-round RT-PCR of the TCR CDR3 was HTBI. In TCRdb, the multiplex PCR reads were re-called with MiXCR into one record per CDR3 protein. The sample records 490,000 or so distinct CDR3 sequences, around 20% being singletons. Source material: blood. These receptors came from a man in his forties or fifties with Graves' ophthalmopathy.

This clonotype was recorded at least ten times. V gene TRBV28 combines with J gene TRBJ1-1; D ambiguous. The germline V gene has CDR1 MDHEN and CDR2 SYDVKM. This CDR3 has 14 amino acids. With 4 bases removed from V and 1 base from J, the gap between germline ends came to 10 bases. The CDR3 is CASSSFGRNTEAFF. The DNA for the CDR3 is TGTGCCAGCAGTTCATTCGGACGGAACACTGAAGCTTTCTTT.

This clonotype was observed a single time. V gene TRBV10-3 combines with J gene TRBJ1-5; D unclear. V gave up 0 bases and J gave up 2 bases, with 11 bases separating them. The CDR3 runs to 16 residues. Germline loops: CDR1 ENHRY, CDR2 SYGVKD. This chain's CDR3 is CAISESIGRGNQPQHF. In DNA form, the CDR3 reads TGTGCCATCAGTGAGTCGATCGGGAGGGGCAATCAGCCCCAGCATTTT.

The rearrangement links TRBV29-1 to TRBJ1-5; D is unresolved. Germline lookup yields CDR1 SQVTM and CDR2 ANQGSEA. Trimming took off 7 bases at V and 6 bases at J, with 16 bases between the two ends. This CDR3 spans 13 amino acids. The CDR3 loop reads CSGPLRPGQPQHF. Here the CDR3 DNA reads TGCAGCGGCCCCCTGCGGCCGGGTCAGCCCCAGCATTTT.

The V and J genes are TRBV20-1 and TRBJ1-1; the D is unclear. CDR3 length: 12 amino acids. V shed 0 bases and J shed 11 bases, with 13 bases lying between them. CDR1 and CDR2 from the germline V gene are DFQATT and SNEGSKA (reference sequence). This chain's CDR3 is CSARDVQVVAFF. CDR3 nucleotide sequence: TGCAGTGCTAGAGACGTCCAAGTTGTGGCTTTCTTT.

This clonotype occurred many times. The gene calls are TRBV20-1 and TRBJ2-3; possibly TRBD2 for D (5 bases). V shed 5 bases and J shed 7 bases, with 19 bases lying between them. In germline, CDR1 is DFQATT, CDR2 SNEGSKA (reference sequence). The CDR3 totals 14 residues. CDR3 in DNA: TGCAGTGCTGCCTTGGACTCCCGCACGAATACGCAGTATTTT. It translates to CSAALDSRTNTQYF.

In this sample, this clonotype turned up many times. DNA for the CDR3: TGCAGTGCTCCCGACAGGCGAAAAGGGAACACTGAAGCTTTCTTT. This gives the protein CSAPDRRKGNTEAFF. The V and J genes are TRBV20-1 and TRBJ1-1, with D possibly TRBD1 on 6 matching bases. The CDR3 extends over 15 amino acids. Germline CDR1 reads DFQATT; CDR2 reads SNEGSKA (reference sequence). Trimming pared 5 bases from V and 1 base from J, leaving 17 bases between.

The chain combines TRBV12-5 with TRBJ1-1; weak D call: TRBD1 (6 bases). Between the trimmed V and J ends, which lost 6 bases and 8 bases, there was a span of 19 bases. The CDR3 runs 14 residues. Per the germline V gene, CDR1 is LGHNT and CDR2 is FRNRAP. The DNA for the CDR3 is TGTGCTAGTGGCCAGGGGAGGGGGAAACTGGAAGCTTTCTTT. It specifies CASGQGRGKLEAFF.

This chain links TRBV5-1 with TRBJ2-1; 8 positions match TRBD2. Germline V lookup: CDR1 SGHRS, CDR2 YFSETQ. The trim removed 4 bases at V and 9 bases at J, leaving 12 bases unmatched. CDR3 length: 15 residues. CDR3 amino acids: CASSVERGPGREQFF. Here the CDR3 DNA reads TGCGCCAGCAGCGTCGAGCGGGGGCCGGGTCGTGAGCAGTTCTTC.

This clonotype has ten or more counts. V gene TRBV6-2 or TRBV6-3 combines with J gene TRBJ1-2, with a tentative D call TRBD1 (5 bases). V lost 0 bases to trimming and J lost 4 bases, with 6 bases between them. The CDR3 runs 13 residues. CDR1 MNHEY and CDR2 SVGEGT come from the germline V gene. In DNA, the CDR3 is TGTGCCAGCAGTTACTCGGGGACCTATGGCTACACCTTC. As protein: CASSYSGTYGYTF.

CDR3 nucleotides: TGCAGTGCAACCCCGGGACAGGGAAAAGGGTACACCATATATTTT. Translating gives CSATPGQGKGYTIYF. This chain connects TRBV20-1 to TRBJ1-3; 9 bases map to TRBD1. V lost 6 bases, J lost 8 bases, and 14 bases stayed unmatched. Germline CDR1 is DFQATT and CDR2 is SNEGSKA (reference sequence). There are 15 residues in the CDR3.

This clonotype was seen ten or more times. In DNA form, the CDR3 reads TGTGCCAGCAGCCCTCAGTCAGATACGCAGTATTTT. Encoded protein: CASSPQSDTQYF. V gene TRBV7-3 combines with J gene TRBJ2-3; D call uncertain. V was pared by 5 bases and J by 4 bases, with 7 bases between. This CDR3 comprises 12 residues. Germline V CDR1 and CDR2: SGHTA, FQGTGA.

This rearrangement joins TRBV6-2 or TRBV6-3 to TRBJ2-7, with 7 positions matching TRBD1. Trimming took 6 bases from V and 5 from J; bases not matched to a gene: 10. The CDR3 runs to 14 residues. Germline V gene lookup returns CDR1 MNHEY and CDR2 SVGEGT. The CDR3 region has the DNA TGTGCCAGCAGCCACGACAGGGTGATCAACGAGCAGTACTTC. Encoded protein: CASSHDRVINEQYF.

The CDR3 DNA reads as TGTGCCAGCAGTTACTCCGTCGGGCCCGTGACTGAAGCTTTCTTT. Protein: CASSYSVGPVTEAFF. This chain joins TRBV6-5 and TRBJ1-1; D remains ambiguous. The CDR3 covers 15 residues. Trimming pared 0 bases from V and 5 bases from J, leaving 13 bases between. From germline, CDR1 is MNHEY and CDR2 SVGAGI.

Only a few counts were recorded for this clonotype. The gene calls are TRBV29-1 and TRBJ1-4, with 9 bases identical to TRBD1. The germline V gene has CDR1 SQVTM and CDR2 ANQGSEA. V lost 4 bases, J lost 8 bases, and 11 bases stayed unmatched. The CDR3 spans 15 residues. CDR3 protein: CSVAGTGQGLEKLFF. The CDR3 nucleotides read TGCAGCGTTGCGGGTACGGGACAGGGTTTGGAAAAACTGTTTTTT.

This clonotype turned up a few times. The chain employs TRBV20-1 and TRBJ1-3, with D tentatively TRBD1 (5 bases). This CDR3 is 17 amino acids long. Trimming pared 0 bases from V and 0 bases from J, leaving 15 bases between. Germline CDR1 DFQATT, CDR2 SNEGSKA (reference sequence). CDR3 residues: CSARDKGPALSGNTIYF. The CDR3 DNA follows: TGCAGTGCTAGAGATAAGGGACCCGCTCTCTCTGGAAACACCATATATTTT.

The chain joins TRBV19 to TRBJ1-1, with TRBD1 identical over 8 bases. V lost 8 bases, J lost 1 base, and 3 bases stayed unmatched. The CDR3 extends over 13 amino acids. Germline V gene data show CDR1 as LNHDA and CDR2 as SQIVND (reference sequence). CDR3 sequence (DNA): TGTGCCAGTTGCACAGGGGGGAACACTGAAGCTTTCTTT. Amino acid sequence: CASCTGGNTEAFF.

The chain has TRBV18 and TRBJ1-3; D remains ambiguous. Germline V gives CDR1 KGHSH, CDR2 LQKENI. The CDR3 has 15 amino acids. V was cut by 6 bases and J by 0 bases, with 12 bases left in between. As DNA, the CDR3 is TGTGCCAGCTCGCCTCGGGATATCTCTGGAAACACCATATATTTT. Protein sequence: CASSPRDISGNTIYF.

Concerning this clonotype: Likely a read error: the CDR3 ends without its conserved phenylalanine or tryptophan. The rearrangement uses TRBV12-3 or TRBV12-4 and TRBJ2-7, with 14 bases matching TRBD2. The CDR3 runs 16 residues. The V gene end was trimmed by 5 bases and the J gene end by 7 bases; junction bases not matched to a gene: 10. CDR3 coding DNA: TGTGCCAGCAGTCTGTTTGGACTAGCGGGAGGTGGTGAGCAGTACCTC. Protein sequence: CASSLFGLAGGGEQYL.

The rearrangement uses TRBV7-9 and TRBJ2-3, with TRBD2 matching over 14 bases. The junction had 8 bases not matched to a gene; V was cut back by 6 bases and J by 3 bases. The CDR3 totals 17 residues. In germline, CDR1 is SEHNR, CDR2 FQNEAQ (reference sequence). Written as DNA, the CDR3 is TGTGCCAGCAGTTCATTGGGACTAGCGGGAGTTACAGATACGCAGTATTTT. This encodes CASSSLGLAGVTDTQYF.

This clonotype was counted ten times or more. The rearrangement joins TRBV7-9 to TRBJ2-2; maybe TRBD2 (5 bases). Germline lookup yields CDR1 SEHNR and CDR2 FQNEAQ (reference sequence). V lost 4 bases and J lost 6, with 12 bases in between. The CDR3 totals 14 residues. The CDR3 DNA follows: TGTGCCAGCAGCTCTTTCACGGACTCCGGGGAGCTGTTTTTT. Translated: CASSSFTDSGELFF.

This clonotype has a handful of counts. The CDR3 bases are TGTGCCAGCAGTTTAACTAGCGGGATCCGGGCCGAGCAGTACTTC. Translating it yields CASSLTSGIRAEQYF. V and J are TRBV27 and TRBJ2-7, with 10 bases matching TRBD2. The germline CDR1 and CDR2 sequences are MNHEY and SMNVEV (reference sequence). The CDR3 is 15 amino acids. The trim removed 2 bases at V and 6 bases at J, leaving 7 bases unmatched.

This clonotype was seen many times. The J gene is TRBJ2-4, the V gene TRBV3-1; a weak D match, TRBD2 (5 bases). V gave up 0 bases and J gave up 1 base, with 7 bases separating them. Germline V CDR1 and CDR2: LGHDT, YNNKEL (reference sequence). This CDR3 has 15 residues. The CDR3 coding sequence is TGTGCCAGCAGCCAAGAGTGGAGGGCCAAAAACATTCAGTACTTC. Translated, it gives CASSQEWRAKNIQYF.

This clonotype was detected ten times or more. V is TRBV12-3 or TRBV12-4 and J is TRBJ2-7, with TRBD1 matching 7 bases. Losses at the gene ends were 5 bases for V and 0 bases for J; bases not matched to a gene: 7. The CDR3 consists of 15 residues. The CDR3 DNA follows: TGTGCCAGCAGTGCTTGGGACAGATCCTCCTACGAGCAGTACTTC. This encodes CASSAWDRSSYEQYF.

The genes are TRBV5-1 and TRBJ2-2; 9 nucleotides align to TRBD1. The CDR3 has 15 residues. V was clipped by 3 bases and J by 3 bases; unmatched bases: 3. Germline CDR1 reads SGHRS; CDR2 reads YFSETQ. The chain's CDR3 is CASSSWTGDTGELFF. The CDR3 DNA reads as TGCGCCAGCAGCTCCTGGACAGGGGACACCGGGGAGCTGTTTTTT. The full variable domain, in which reference TRBV5-1 and TRBJ2-2 provide the parts outside the CDR3, is KAGVTQTPRYLIKTRGQQVTLSCSPISGHRSVSWYQQTPGQGLQFLFEYFSETQRNKGNFPGRFSGRQFSNSRSEMNVSTLELGDSALYLCASSSWTGDTGELFFGEGSRLTVL.

The chain combines TRBV7-9 with TRBJ2-3; 12 bases align to TRBD2. This CDR3 has 16 amino acids. The V segment lost 5 bases and the J segment 1 base; nucleotides outside the gene matches: 4. The germline CDR1 and CDR2 sequences are SEHNR and FQNEAQ (reference sequence). The DNA for the CDR3 is TGTGCCAGCAGCATCCTAGCGGGGGGGCGCACAGATACGCAGTATTTT. It specifies CASSILAGGRTDTQYF.